This T cell receptor (beta chain) originates from a study of control samples from healthy donors and cancer patients (TCRdb year 2020). Its CDR3 holds 15 amino acids, cysteine through phenylalanine. CDR3 DNA is the only sequence kept; it has 45 bases, read in frame from the first base. The V end loses 6 bases and the J end loses 3 bases, and a stretch of 19 bases separates them. Per the germline V gene, SQVTM is the CDR1 and ANQGSEA is the CDR2. The protocol used for the library was the immunoSEQ multiplex PCR assay. TCRdb took this table from immuneACCESS and kept in-frame rearrangements with V and J called. Such tables lack part of the clones; where checked against another copy, unresolved V genes explain under half of the gap, and the rest is unexplained. The sample data list 95,000 to 150,000 clones, and more than 75% of these were observed just once. The ten largest clones take up 2.9% of the sample.

Turning to this clone: Its antigen specificity is not known. One base away there is no much larger clone; base qualities are not given.

Source material: blood. This receptor chain uses TRBV29-1 and TRBJ2-3; the D region may be TRBD1 or TRBD2, each matching 5 bases equally. This sequence originates from a man in his 60s in good health. CDR3 protein: CSVAPTGTPTDTQYF. The nucleotides are TGCAGCGTGGCCCCCACGGGGACGCCTACAGATACGCAGTATTTT.